The 14 T cell receptor beta chains below were found in one sample sequenced in a study of regulatory T cells in long-lasting Graves disease. Combining iRepertoire HTBI primers with Arm-PCR of CDR3 regions, the authors built TCR beta libraries. Each CDR3 protein is one row after TCRdb ran MiXCR on the multiplex PCR reads. The data hold almost 350,000 distinct CDR3 sequences, with 20% observed a single time. Documented time point: persistent/refractory GD, antithyroid drugs over 5 years with positive TRAb. Preparation of the TCR library used RNA extracted from PBMCs. The specimen comprised peripheral blood mononuclear cells (PBMCs), sampled when the disease was refractory, from a patient treated with antithyroid drugs. These receptors were taken from a female donor with Graves disease.

The rearrangement joins TRBV28 to TRBJ1-3; no definite D call. Between the trimmed V and J ends, which lost 5 bases and 0 bases, there was a span of 20 bases. This CDR3 contains 18 residues. The V gene's germline CDR1 is MDHEN and CDR2 SYDVKM. CDR3 in DNA: TGTGCCAGCAGTCGACTCCGGAGGGCCTCGAGCTCTGGAAACACCATATATTTT. Amino acid sequence: CASSRLRRASSSGNTIYF.

This clonotype was counted between two and nine times. The rearrangement uses TRBV30 and TRBJ2-5; tentatively, D is TRBD2 (5 bases). This CDR3 contains 14 residues. V was pared by 4 bases and J by 1 base, with 13 bases between. The germline V gene has CDR1 GTSNPN and CDR2 SVGIG (reference sequence). CDR3 DNA: TGTGCCTGGACCCGGAGCGGATCCCAAGAGACCCAGTACTTC. Its translation: CAWTRSGSQETQYF. The full variable domain, rest sourced from reference TRBV30 and TRBJ2-5, is SQTIHQWPATLVQPVGSPLSLECTVEGTSNPNLYWYRQAAGRGLQLLFYSVGIGQISSEVPQNLSASRPQDRQFILSSKKLLLSDSGFYLCAWTRSGSQETQYFGPGTRLLVL.

CDR3 nucleotide sequence: TGCGCCAGCACTCGAGGTGTGAACTATGGCTACACCTTC. Translated: CASTRGVNYGYTF. The rearrangement joins TRBV10-2 to TRBJ1-2; D gene uncertain. Trimming removed 7 bases from V and 2 bases from J, with 11 bases in between. The CDR3 consists of 13 residues. Germline V gives CDR1 WSHSY, CDR2 SAAADI.

On this clonotype itself: This sequence is one base from a far larger clone and is likely a read error. The chain recombines TRBV15 with TRBJ2-5; 8 positions agree with TRBD2. With V trimmed by 10 bases and J by 5 bases, 12 bases remained unmatched. The CDR3 contains 14 residues. Germline V gives CDR1 LNHNV, CDR2 YYDKDF (reference sequence). The CDR3 DNA is TGTGCCAACAGTGAAGCACGGGAGGGGGAGACCCAGTACTTC. This encodes CANSEAREGETQYF.

For this clonotype: Given a much more abundant clone one base away, this may be a read error. This chain joins TRBV30 and TRBJ1-2, with a weak D call TRBD1 (6 bases). Per germline, CDR1 GTSNPN and CDR2 SVGIG (reference sequence). The CDR3 length is 14 residues. CDR3 residues: CAWRPTGANYGYAF. As DNA, the CDR3 is TGTGCCTGGAGGCCGACAGGAGCTAACTATGGCTACGCCTTC.

Only a few counts were recorded for this clonotype. The gene calls are TRBV24-1 and TRBJ1-1, with 9 nucleotides matching TRBD1. The CDR3 totals 15 residues. Germline CDR1 KGHDR, CDR2 SFDVKD. V was clipped by 3 bases and J by 4 bases; unmatched bases: 5. CDR3 sequence (DNA): TGTGCCACCAGTGATCCCGGACAGGGGAGCACTGAAGCTTTCTTT. This sequence encodes CATSDPGQGSTEAFF.

This clonotype showed up many times. The V and J genes are TRBV10-3 and TRBJ1-2, with a tentative D call TRBD1 (6 bases). Germline V gene lookup returns CDR1 ENHRY and CDR2 SYGVKD. V lost 8 bases, J lost 4 bases, and 14 bases lay in between. CDR3 length: 13 amino acids. CDR3 residues: CAIHKGESYGYTF. The CDR3 DNA follows: TGTGCCATCCACAAGGGGGAAAGCTATGGCTACACCTTC.

Details on this clonotype: This likely came from a read error, as a far larger clone is one base away. V and J are TRBV7-8 and TRBJ1-4, with a tentative D call TRBD1 (6 bases). This CDR3 comprises 15 residues. Looked up from germline, CDR1 is SGHVS and CDR2 is FQNEAQ. CDR3: CASSFRGQANEKLLF. The CDR3 bases are TGTGCCAGCAGCTTTCGGGGGCAGGCTAATGAAAAACTGCTTTTT. Variable domain in full (rest from reference TRBV7-8 and TRBJ1-4): GAGVSQSPRYKVAKRGQDVALRCDPISGHVSLFWYQQALGQGPEFLTYFQNEAQLDKSGLPSDRFFAERPEGSVSTLKIQRTQQEDSAVYLCASSFRGQANEKLLFGSGTQLSVL.

The V call is TRBV19, the J call TRBJ1-3; D ambiguous. This CDR3 has 13 residues. Germline lookup yields CDR1 LNHDA and CDR2 SQIVND (reference sequence). Trimming cost V 9 bases and J 0 bases, with 9 bases left between them. The CDR3 here is CASEVRSGNTIYF. In DNA form, the CDR3 reads TGTGCCAGCGAAGTTCGCTCTGGAAACACCATATATTTT.

This clonotype is a singleton in its sample. CDR3: CSVANPGQGEAFF. DNA for the CDR3: TGCAGCGTAGCGAACCCGGGACAGGGCGAAGCTTTCTTT. V is TRBV29-1 and J is TRBJ1-1; TRBD1 aligns across 9 bases. The ends lost 6 bases at V and 8 bases at J; junction bases unmatched: 10. CDR1 and CDR2 from the germline V gene are SQVTM and ANQGSEA. The CDR3 totals 13 residues. The entire variable domain, with the rest obtained from reference TRBV29-1 and TRBJ1-1, is as follows: SAVISQKPSRDICQRGTSLTIQCQVDSQVTMMFWYRQQPGQSLTLIATANQGSEATYESGFVIDKFPISRPNLTFSTLTVSNMSPEDSSIYLCSVANPGQGEAFFGQGTRLTVV.

This clonotype was seen repeatedly, ten times or more. The V call is TRBV30, the J call TRBJ2-7; D is uncertain. Trimming removed 1 base at V and 3 bases at J, with 10 bases between. Germline CDR1 is GTSNPN and CDR2 is SVGIG (reference sequence). CDR3 length: 13 amino acids. CDR3 in amino acids: CAWSASLFYEQYF. As DNA, the CDR3 is TGTGCCTGGAGTGCGAGTCTTTTCTACGAGCAGTACTTC.

This chain uses TRBV18 with TRBJ1-1; TRBD1 might be the D (5 bases). There are 16 residues in the CDR3. V was clipped by 3 bases and J by 0 bases, with 14 bases between them. Germline CDR1 KGHSH, CDR2 LQKENI. The chain's CDR3 is CASSPFLGRMNTEAFF. As DNA, the CDR3 is TGTGCCAGCTCACCTTTTTTGGGGCGCATGAACACTGAAGCTTTCTTT. The full variable domain, with the rest looked up from reference TRBV18 and TRBJ1-1, is NAGVMQNPRHLVRRRGQEARLRCSPMKGHSHVYWYRQLPEEGLKFMVYLQKENIIDESGMPKERFSAEFPKEGPSILRIQQVVRGDSAAYFCASSPFLGRMNTEAFFGQGTRLTVV.

The CDR3 loop is CASKIRTGNNQPQHF. For the CDR3, the DNA is TGTGCCAGCAAAATAAGGACAGGGAACAATCAGCCCCAGCATTTT. The chain links TRBV2 to TRBJ1-5, with 8 nucleotides matching TRBD1. V shed 7 bases, J shed 3 bases, and the junction held 8 bases outside the gene matches. Germline V gene sequence: CDR1 SNHLY, CDR2 FYNNEI. The CDR3 length is 15 residues.

This clonotype showed up just a few times. V gene TRBV3-1 combines with J gene TRBJ1-2, with unresolved D. V lost 3 bases and J 7 bases, leaving 24 bases between the germline ends. The CDR3 has 17 residues. Per the germline V gene, CDR1 is LGHDT and CDR2 is YNNKEL (reference sequence). CDR3 in amino acids: CASSHFRLRGRAVGYTF. In nucleotides, the CDR3 is TGTGCCAGCAGCCACTTCCGTTTGAGAGGGCGCGCGGTTGGCTACACCTTC. Full variable domain (rest looked up from reference TRBV3-1 and TRBJ1-2): DTAVSQTPKYLVTQMGNDKSIKCEQNLGHDTMYWYKQDSKKFLKIMFSYNNKELIINETVPNRFSPKSPDKAHLNLHINSLELGDSAVYFCASSHFRLRGRAVGYTFGSGTRLTVV.